This record covers a single T cell receptor (beta chain). J was trimmed by 5 bases and V by 5 bases; bases with no gene match: 10. This CDR3 has 15 residues. Germline V gene sequence: CDR1 SGHVS, CDR2 FNYEAQ. This specimen belongs to a study of control samples from healthy donors and cancer patients. Clones were read by immunoSEQ multiplex PCR, and TCRdb kept only the in-frame ones, dropping some. This sample carries around 180,000 clones, approximately 94% of them seen once, and the ten largest clones take 1.3% to 1.5%. The chain links TRBV7-6 to TRBJ2-5, with 8 bases identical to TRBD1. This clonotype was obtained from a woman aged 18-29 years in good health. The sample taken for sequencing was blood. CDR3 nucleotide sequence: TGTGCCAGCAGCGCCCGACAGGGGTCAGGGGAGACCCAGTACTTC. This codes for CASSARQGSGETQYF.